The 32 T cell receptor beta chains in this list originate from one sample, sequenced in a study of blood T cell repertoires in COVID-19. Libraries were prepared by immunoSEQ multiplex PCR; TCRdb keeps only in-frame clonotypes and omits some of them. The top ten hold under 5% of the sample, which has around 200,000 clones, roughly 84% seen once. The sample taken for sequencing was peripheral blood. The receptor source for this set is a man aged 45-60 years with active or convalescent COVID-19.

This chain uses TRBV7-6 with TRBJ2-7; 9 positions match TRBD1. Germline-derived CDR1 and CDR2 are SGHVS and FNYEAQ. The CDR3 covers 15 residues. V shed 5 bases and J 7 bases; nucleotides not matched to a gene: 12. CDR3 nucleotides: TGTGCCAGCAGCGTTCGACAGGGGGGATCTTCTGAGCAGTACTTC. Protein product: CASSVRQGGSSEQYF.

V usage is TRBV5-4 and J usage is TRBJ2-3; tentatively, D is TRBD1 (6 bases). Per germline, CDR1 SGHNT and CDR2 YYREEE (reference sequence). The CDR3 sequence is 16 residues long. V was shortened by 0 bases and J by 0 bases, with 11 bases between the two germline ends. This CDR3 is CASSLELRGSTDTQYF. CDR3 in DNA: TGTGCCAGCAGCTTGGAGCTCAGGGGTAGCACAGATACGCAGTATTTT.

This rearrangement joins TRBV18 to TRBJ1-2; TRBD1 agrees at 10 bases. With V trimmed by 2 bases and J by 3 bases, 12 bases remained unmatched. This CDR3 comprises 18 residues. Germline V lookup: CDR1 KGHSH, CDR2 LQKENI. The CDR3: CASSPNPIGTGAYYGYTF. CDR3 nucleotide sequence: TGTGCCAGCTCACCAAATCCGATTGGGACAGGGGCATACTATGGCTACACCTTC.

V is TRBV3-1 (or the pseudogene TRBV3-2) and J is TRBJ1-6; no reliable D call. V lost 0 bases and J lost 3, with 15 bases in between. This CDR3 region has 18 residues. The V gene's germline CDR1 is LGHDT and CDR2 YNNKEL (reference sequence). CDR3 nucleotides: TGTGCCAGCAGCCAAGAAGGCTTGGGGAGTCTCTATAATTCACCCCTCCACTTT. Its protein is CASSQEGLGSLYNSPLHF.

The chain carries TRBV6-2 or TRBV6-3 and TRBJ2-3; D unclear. The CDR3 runs 15 residues. Per germline, CDR1 MNHEY and CDR2 SVGEGT. Trimming stripped 5 bases from V and 0 bases from J, with 12 bases between. CDR3 nucleotides: TGTGCCAGCAGTCGACTCCTTCCTAGCACAGATACGCAGTATTTT. It specifies CASSRLLPSTDTQYF.

The chain joins TRBV29-1 to TRBJ2-3; tentative D call: TRBD2 (5 bases). The CDR3 is made up of 11 amino acids. Germline values: CDR1 SQVTM, CDR2 ANQGSEA. V shed 4 bases and J shed 5 bases, with 7 bases lying between them. The CDR3 region is CSVGSVDTQYF. The CDR3 coding sequence is TGCAGCGTTGGTAGCGTAGATACGCAGTATTTT.

The V and J genes are TRBV3-1 (or the pseudogene TRBV3-2) and TRBJ2-2; maybe TRBD2 (5 bases). Trimming cost V 7 bases and J 3 bases, with 12 bases left between them. Germline loops: CDR1 LGHDT, CDR2 YNNKEL (reference sequence). This CDR3 region has 14 residues. The CDR3 protein is CASKGKRDTGELFF. The CDR3 DNA follows: TGTGCCAGCAAAGGGAAGAGGGACACCGGGGAGCTGTTTTTT.

J is TRBJ2-1 and V is TRBV5-1, with TRBD2 matching 11 bases. The CDR3 is made up of 15 amino acids. V trimming: 4 bases; J trimming: 5 bases; junction bases outside the gene matches: 5. CDR1 is SGHRS and CDR2 is YFSETQ in the germline V gene. The CDR3, as DNA: TGCGCCAGCAGCCTTAGCGGGGGGGCGCACAATGAGCAGTTCTTC. Translating it yields CASSLSGGAHNEQFF.

V gene TRBV11-2 combines with J gene TRBJ1-3; the D gene is possibly TRBD1 (6 bases). Germline V gene lookup returns CDR1 SGHAT and CDR2 FQNNGV. Trimming removed 5 bases from V and 4 bases from J, with 15 bases in between. The length of the CDR3 is 15 residues. The DNA for the CDR3 is TGTGCCAGCAGCCTATGGCAGGGGCAAGGAAACACCATATATTTT. Amino acid sequence: CASSLWQGQGNTIYF.

The chain combines TRBV2 with TRBJ2-2, with a possible D match to TRBD1 (6 bases). Germline V gives CDR1 SNHLY, CDR2 FYNNEI. The CDR3 runs to 14 residues. V was trimmed by 6 bases and J by 1 base, leaving 9 bases between them. The CDR3 DNA reads TGTGCCAGCAGGAACAGGGAGAACACCGGGGAGCTGTTTTTT. This gives the protein CASRNRENTGELFF.

V usage is TRBV7-9 and J usage is TRBJ1-2; D call uncertain. Germline loops: CDR1 SEHNR, CDR2 FQNEAQ (reference sequence). The V and J ends lost 7 bases and 3 bases respectively, with 15 bases between them. The CDR3 contains 14 residues. The CDR3 DNA follows: TGTGCCAGCACCCCGGCCTCGGGTTACTATGGCTACACCTTC. This translates into CASTPASGYYGYTF.

This clone occurred a few times. The genes are TRBV6-5 and TRBJ1-2, with D maybe TRBD1 (6 bases). CDR1 and CDR2 (germline): MNHEY, SVGAGI. V dropped 4 bases and J dropped 8 bases, with 11 bases sitting between them. The CDR3 contains 12 residues. The DNA for the CDR3 is TGTGCCAGCAGTTGGAGGGGGGGCGGCTACACCTTC. Its translation: CASSWRGGGYTF.

J is TRBJ1-1 and V is TRBV7-2, with D tentatively TRBD1 (6 bases). The CDR3 consists of 10 residues. The germline CDR1 and CDR2 sequences are SGHTA and FQGNSA. CDR3 amino acids: CAAGDAEAFF. The CDR3 nucleotides are TGTGCGGCAGGGGACGCTGAAGCTTTCTTT.

The chain couples TRBV6-5 to TRBJ2-7; 10 nucleotides agree with TRBD1. V trimming: 10 bases; J trimming: 6 bases; junction bases outside the gene matches: 9. CDR1 MNHEY and CDR2 SVGAGI come from the germline V gene. This CDR3 comprises 13 residues. The DNA for the CDR3 is TGTGCCACGACGAGACAGGGGGCTGTCGAGCAGTACTTC. As protein: CATTRQGAVEQYF.

The chain links TRBV27 to TRBJ1-2, with TRBD1 matching over 8 bases. Germline V gives CDR1 MNHEY, CDR2 SMNVEV (reference sequence). Trimming cost V 5 bases and J 7 bases; bases outside gene matches: 12. The CDR3 sequence is 15 residues long. Here the CDR3 DNA reads TGTGCCAGCAGTCCAGGACAGGGCGGAAAAGGTGGCTACACCTTC. It translates to CASSPGQGGKGGYTF.

The chain couples TRBV6-4 to TRBJ1-2; no clear D. The CDR3 spans 12 residues. Germline-derived CDR1 and CDR2 are MRHNA and SNTAGT. The ends were cut back, 2 bases at V and 5 bases at J, with 6 bases in the middle. CDR3 amino acids: CASSDGQYGYTF. CDR3 DNA: TGTGCCAGCAGTGACGGCCAGTATGGCTACACCTTC.

The CDR3 region has the DNA TGTGCCTGGGACCAGGGTAGCGGCTACACCTTC. As protein: CAWDQGSGYTF. This chain connects TRBV30 to TRBJ1-2; D possibly corresponds to TRBD1 (5 bases). CDR1 and CDR2 (germline): GTSNPN, SVGIG (reference sequence). The CDR3 loop spans 11 amino acids. Deletions cut 5 bases from V and 8 bases from J, with 12 bases between.

The chain carries TRBV9 and TRBJ1-1; D remains ambiguous. Germline lookup yields CDR1 SGDLS and CDR2 YYNGEE. Trimming stripped 5 bases from V and 1 base from J, with 9 bases between. The CDR3 length is 13 residues. CDR3 DNA: TGTGCCAGCAGTAGAGCGGGGAACACTGAAGCTTTCTTT. It encodes CASSRAGNTEAFF.

The genes are TRBV29-1 and TRBJ2-5; 15 positions match TRBD2. The germline V gene encodes CDR1 SQVTM and CDR2 ANQGSEA. V shed 4 bases, J shed 5 bases, and the junction held 2 bases outside the gene matches. This CDR3 has 14 amino acids. The CDR3 DNA sequence: TGCAGCGTTGCGGGACTAGCGGGGGGCGAGACCCAGTACTTC. Translated, it gives CSVAGLAGGETQYF.

The chain carries TRBV6-5 and TRBJ2-2; TRBD2 matches 10 bases. The germline gives CDR1 MNHEY, CDR2 SVGAGI. This CDR3 is built from 15 residues. V shed 7 bases, J shed 6 bases, and the junction held 8 bases outside the gene matches. CDR3 DNA: TGTGCCAGCACCCTACGGACTAGCGGCGCCGGGGAGCTGTTTTTT. Protein sequence: CASTLRTSGAGELFF.

This clone showed up just a few times. The junction shows a germline mismatch at one end, possibly a read error. The rearrangement uses TRBV19 and TRBJ2-6; 10 bases fit TRBD1. The CDR3 extends over 17 amino acids. The germline CDR1 and CDR2 sequences are LNHDA and SQIVND (reference sequence). This CDR3 reads CASSLDRGPPGANVLTF. CDR3 DNA sequence: TGTGCCAGTAGTCTAGACAGGGGGCCTCCTGGGGCCAACGTCCTGACTTTC.

The genes are TRBV3-1 (or the pseudogene TRBV3-2) and TRBJ1-2; TRBD1 is a possible D gene (5 bases). The CDR3 consists of 13 residues. The germline V gene has CDR1 LGHDT and CDR2 YNNKEL (reference sequence). Trimming stripped 1 base from V and 8 bases from J, with 11 bases between. This chain's CDR3 is CASSQGWTTGYTF. The CDR3 region has the DNA TGTGCCAGCAGCCAAGGGTGGACAACGGGCTACACCTTC.

The chain links TRBV12-3 or TRBV12-4 to TRBJ2-1; D is perhaps TRBD2 (5 bases). V gave up 7 bases and J gave up 10 bases, with 11 bases separating them. The CDR3 extends over 11 amino acids. CDR3 DNA: TGTGCCAGCACCCGGAGGACGGAGCAGTTCTTC. Amino acid sequence: CASTRRTEQFF.

Regarding this clone: Other DNA sequences from this sample encode an identical CDR3 as well. The chain joins TRBV5-1 to TRBJ1-2; 7 bases are shared with TRBD1. Per the germline V gene, CDR1 is SGHRS and CDR2 is YFSETQ. The CDR3 extends over 13 amino acids. The V and J ends lost 4 bases and 3 bases, in that order; junction bases with no gene match: 3. CDR3 sequence: CASSLDRDYGYTF. For the CDR3, the DNA is TGCGCCAGCAGCCTCGACAGGGACTATGGCTACACCTTC.

V is TRBV7-9 and J is TRBJ2-7, with D maybe TRBD1 (6 bases). Trimming left V 5 bases short and J 9 bases short, with 14 bases between. Germline values: CDR1 SEHNR, CDR2 FQNEAQ (reference sequence). This CDR3 has 12 amino acids. CDR3 sequence reads: CASSQQGSGQYF. The DNA for the CDR3 is TGTGCCAGCAGCCAACAGGGTTCGGGGCAGTACTTC.

V usage is TRBV3-1 (or the pseudogene TRBV3-2) and J usage is TRBJ2-1; D might be TRBD1 (5 bases). Germline CDR1 LGHDT, CDR2 YNNKEL (reference sequence). The V gene lost 5 bases and the J gene lost 3 bases, with 14 bases spanning the gap. The length of the CDR3 is 15 residues. The DNA of the CDR3 is TGTGCCAGCAGCAGGGAAGGGGATTTCTACAATGAGCAGTTCTTC. This codes for CASSREGDFYNEQFF.

This sequence joins TRBV7-3 and TRBJ2-1; no clear D. The CDR3 length is 14 residues. Germline assignment: CDR1 SGHTA and CDR2 FQGTGA. The ends were cut back, 3 bases at V and 5 bases at J, with 11 bases in the middle. CDR3 sequence: CASSFGFPNNEQFF. CDR3 bases: TGTGCCAGCAGCTTCGGTTTTCCTAACAATGAGCAGTTCTTC.

Comment on this clone: This CDR3 is also generated by other DNA sequences in the sample. The V and J genes are TRBV15 and TRBJ1-4; 8 bases are a match to TRBD1. This CDR3 spans 15 amino acids. Germline V CDR1 and CDR2: LNHNV, YYDKDF (reference sequence). V was pared by 0 bases and J by 8 bases, with 5 bases of the junction left unmatched. CDR3 nucleotides: TGTGCCACCAGCAGAGACAGGGGGCTGGGGGAAAAACTGTTTTTT. Protein product: CATSRDRGLGEKLFF.

The chain links TRBV3-1 (or the pseudogene TRBV3-2) to TRBJ2-7; possibly TRBD1 for D (6 bases). The CDR3 length is 13 residues. Trimming left V 1 base short and J 9 bases short, with 13 bases between. Germline V gives CDR1 LGHDT, CDR2 YNNKEL (reference sequence). The CDR3 sequence is CASSQGQGKRQYF. CDR3 coding DNA: TGTGCCAGCAGCCAAGGGCAGGGGAAGAGGCAGTACTTC.

V gene TRBV30 combines with J gene TRBJ1-2; 7 bases line up with TRBD1. J was trimmed by 3 bases and V by 2 bases; bases with no gene match: 15. Germline CDR1 is GTSNPN and CDR2 is SVGIG (reference sequence). This CDR3 contains 17 residues. CDR3 coding DNA: TGTGCCTGGAGTAACATCCGGGACAGTGGGCAAGACTATGGCTACACCTTC. Translated, it gives CAWSNIRDSGQDYGYTF.

V gene TRBV5-1 combines with J gene TRBJ1-3; D may be TRBD1 (5 bases). CDR1 is SGHRS, CDR2 YFSETQ, per germline. CDR3 length equals 18 residues. V shed 4 bases and J shed 0 bases, with 20 bases lying between them. The CDR3, as DNA: TGCGCCAGCAGCCCCTCACCTGGGACTGCCCGCTCTGGAAACACCATATATTTT. It codes for CASSPSPGTARSGNTIYF.

The chain combines TRBV18 with TRBJ1-3; 9 nucleotides match TRBD1. CDR3 length: 17 residues. Germline V gives CDR1 KGHSH, CDR2 LQKENI. V shed 5 bases and J 4 bases; nucleotides not matched to a gene: 12. The CDR3 here is CASSASLNRGRGNTIYF. CDR3 in DNA: TGTGCCAGCTCAGCTTCTTTAAACAGGGGGCGAGGAAACACCATATATTTT.